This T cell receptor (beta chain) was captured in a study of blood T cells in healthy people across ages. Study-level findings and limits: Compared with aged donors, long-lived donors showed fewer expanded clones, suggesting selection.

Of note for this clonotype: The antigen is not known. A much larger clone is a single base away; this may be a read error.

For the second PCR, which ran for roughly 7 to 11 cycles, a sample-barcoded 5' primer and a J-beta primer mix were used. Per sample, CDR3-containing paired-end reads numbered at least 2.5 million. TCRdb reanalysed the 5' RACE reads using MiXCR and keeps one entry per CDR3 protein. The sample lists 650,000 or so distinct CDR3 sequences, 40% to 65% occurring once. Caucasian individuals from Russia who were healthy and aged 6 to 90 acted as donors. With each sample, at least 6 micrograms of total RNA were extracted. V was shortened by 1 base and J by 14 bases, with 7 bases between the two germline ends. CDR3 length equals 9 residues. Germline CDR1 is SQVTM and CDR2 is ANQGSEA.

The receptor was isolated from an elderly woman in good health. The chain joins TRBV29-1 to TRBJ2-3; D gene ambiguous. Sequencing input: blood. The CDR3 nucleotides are TGCAGCGTTGAAGGGGTAACGTATTTT. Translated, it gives CSVEGVTYF.